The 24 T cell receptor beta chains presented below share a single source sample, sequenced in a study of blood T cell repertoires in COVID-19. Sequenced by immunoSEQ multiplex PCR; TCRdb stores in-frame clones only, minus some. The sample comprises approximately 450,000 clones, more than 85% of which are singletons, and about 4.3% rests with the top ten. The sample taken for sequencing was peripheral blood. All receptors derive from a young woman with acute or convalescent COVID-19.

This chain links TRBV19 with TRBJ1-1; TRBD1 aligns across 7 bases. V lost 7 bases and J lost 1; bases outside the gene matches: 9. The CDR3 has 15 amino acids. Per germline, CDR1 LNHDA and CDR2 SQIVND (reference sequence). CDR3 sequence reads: CASNYNRGKNTEAFF. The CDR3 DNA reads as TGTGCCAGTAACTACAACAGGGGAAAGAACACTGAAGCTTTCTTT.

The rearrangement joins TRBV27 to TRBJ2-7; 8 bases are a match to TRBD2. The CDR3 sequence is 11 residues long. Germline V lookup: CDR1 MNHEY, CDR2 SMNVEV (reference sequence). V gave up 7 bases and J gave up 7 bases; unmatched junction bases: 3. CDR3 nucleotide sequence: TGTGCCAGCACGGGACTAGGGGAGCAGTACTTC. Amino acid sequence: CASTGLGEQYF.

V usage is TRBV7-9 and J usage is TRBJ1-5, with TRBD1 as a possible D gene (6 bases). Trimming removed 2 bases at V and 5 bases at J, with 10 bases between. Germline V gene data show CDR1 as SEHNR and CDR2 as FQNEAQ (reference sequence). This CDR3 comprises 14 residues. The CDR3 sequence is CASSLRGGDQPQHF. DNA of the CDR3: TGTGCCAGCAGCTTAAGAGGGGGTGATCAGCCCCAGCATTTT. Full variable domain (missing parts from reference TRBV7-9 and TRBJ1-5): DTGVSQNPRHKITKRGQNVTFRCDPISEHNRLYWYRQTLGQGPEFLTYFQNEAQLEKSRLLSDRFSAERPKGSFSTLEIQRTEQGDSAMYLCASSLRGGDQPQHFGDGTRLSIL.

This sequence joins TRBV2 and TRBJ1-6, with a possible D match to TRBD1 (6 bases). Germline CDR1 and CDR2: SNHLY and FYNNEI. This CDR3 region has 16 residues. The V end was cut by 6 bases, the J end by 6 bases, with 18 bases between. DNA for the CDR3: TGTGCCAGCAGAAATACAGGGATAGATCTTAATTCACCCCTCCACTTT. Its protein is CASRNTGIDLNSPLHF.

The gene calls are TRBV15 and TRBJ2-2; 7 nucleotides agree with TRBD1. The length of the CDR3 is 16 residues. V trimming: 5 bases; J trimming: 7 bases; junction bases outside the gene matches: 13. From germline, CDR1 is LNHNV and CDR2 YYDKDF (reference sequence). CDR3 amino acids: CATSGGQAYRVGELFF. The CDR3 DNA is TGTGCCACCAGCGGTGGACAGGCCTATAGGGTCGGGGAGCTGTTTTTT. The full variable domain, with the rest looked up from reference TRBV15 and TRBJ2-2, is DAMVIQNPRYQVTQFGKPVTLSCSQTLNHNVMYWYQQKSSQAPKLLFHYYDKDFNNEADTPDNFQSRRPNTSFCFLDIRSPGLGDTAMYLCATSGGQAYRVGELFFGEGSRLTVL.

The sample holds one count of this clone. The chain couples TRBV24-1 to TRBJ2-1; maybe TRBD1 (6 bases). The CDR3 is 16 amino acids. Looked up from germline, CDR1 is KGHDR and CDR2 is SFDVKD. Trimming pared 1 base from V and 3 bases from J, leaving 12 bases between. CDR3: CATSDFRGPSYNEQFF. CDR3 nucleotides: TGTGCCACCAGTGATTTCAGGGGACCGAGCTACAATGAGCAGTTCTTC.

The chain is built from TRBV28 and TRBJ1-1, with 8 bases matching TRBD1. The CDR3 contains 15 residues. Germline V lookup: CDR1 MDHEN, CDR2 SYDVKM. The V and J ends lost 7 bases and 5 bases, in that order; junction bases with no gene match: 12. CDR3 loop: CASITSINRGTEAFF. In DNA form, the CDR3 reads TGTGCCAGCATTACTTCCATCAACAGGGGGACTGAAGCTTTCTTT.

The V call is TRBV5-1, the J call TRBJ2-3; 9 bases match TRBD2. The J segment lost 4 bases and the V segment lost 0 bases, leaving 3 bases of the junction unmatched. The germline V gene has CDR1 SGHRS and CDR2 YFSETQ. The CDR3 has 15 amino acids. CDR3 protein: CASSLVAGAPDTQYF. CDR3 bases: TGCGCCAGCAGCTTGGTAGCGGGGGCCCCAGATACGCAGTATTTT.

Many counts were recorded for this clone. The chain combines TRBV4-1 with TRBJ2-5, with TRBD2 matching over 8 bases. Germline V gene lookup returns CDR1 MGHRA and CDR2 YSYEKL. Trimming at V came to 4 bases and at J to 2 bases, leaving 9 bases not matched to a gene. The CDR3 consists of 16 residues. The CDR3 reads CASSRSGGANQETQYF. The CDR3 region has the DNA TGCGCCAGCAGCCGAAGCGGGGGAGCAAATCAAGAGACCCAGTACTTC.

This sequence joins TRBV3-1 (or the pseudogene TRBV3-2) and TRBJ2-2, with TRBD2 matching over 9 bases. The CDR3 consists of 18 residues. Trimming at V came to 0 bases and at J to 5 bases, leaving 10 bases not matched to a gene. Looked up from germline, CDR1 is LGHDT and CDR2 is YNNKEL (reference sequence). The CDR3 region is CASSQDSQRGAGTGELFF. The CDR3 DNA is TGTGCCAGCAGCCAAGATTCGCAGCGGGGGGCCGGAACCGGGGAGCTGTTTTTT.

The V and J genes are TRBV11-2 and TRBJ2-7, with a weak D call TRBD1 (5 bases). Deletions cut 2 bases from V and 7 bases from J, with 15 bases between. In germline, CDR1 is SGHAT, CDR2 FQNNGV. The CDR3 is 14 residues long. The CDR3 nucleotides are TGTGCCAGCAGCTTAAAAGGGGCCCACCTTGAGCAGTACTTC. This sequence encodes CASSLKGAHLEQYF.

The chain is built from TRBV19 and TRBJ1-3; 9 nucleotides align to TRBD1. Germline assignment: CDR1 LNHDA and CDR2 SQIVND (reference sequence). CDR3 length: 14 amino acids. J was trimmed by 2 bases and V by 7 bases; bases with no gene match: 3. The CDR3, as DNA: TGTGCCAGTATTCGACAGGGGGCTGGAAACACCATATATTTT. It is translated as CASIRQGAGNTIYF. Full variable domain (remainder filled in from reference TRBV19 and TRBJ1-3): DGGITQSPKYLFRKEGQNVTLSCEQNLNHDAMYWYRQDPGQGLRLIYYSQIVNDFQKGDIAEGYSVSREKKESFPLTVTSAQKNPTAFYLCASIRQGAGNTIYFGEGSWLTVV.

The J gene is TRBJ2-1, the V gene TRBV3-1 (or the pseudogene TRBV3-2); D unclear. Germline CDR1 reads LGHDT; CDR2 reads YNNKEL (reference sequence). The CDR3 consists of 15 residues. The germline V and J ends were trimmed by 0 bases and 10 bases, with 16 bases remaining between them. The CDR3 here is CASSQDYPRQNEQFF. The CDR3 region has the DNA TGTGCCAGCAGCCAAGATTACCCTAGGCAGAACGAGCAGTTCTTC.

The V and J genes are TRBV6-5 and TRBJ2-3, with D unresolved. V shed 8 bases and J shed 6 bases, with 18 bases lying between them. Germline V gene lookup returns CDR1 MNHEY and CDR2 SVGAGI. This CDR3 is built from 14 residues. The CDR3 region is CASDTDHKADTQYF. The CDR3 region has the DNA TGTGCCAGCGACACCGATCATAAGGCGGATACGCAGTATTTT.

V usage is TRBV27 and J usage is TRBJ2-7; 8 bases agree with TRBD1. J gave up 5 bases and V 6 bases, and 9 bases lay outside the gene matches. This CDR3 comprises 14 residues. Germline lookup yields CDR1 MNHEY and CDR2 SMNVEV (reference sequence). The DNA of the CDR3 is TGTGCCAGCAGAAACCTCAGGGGGCTGGACGAGCAGTACTTC. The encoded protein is CASRNLRGLDEQYF.

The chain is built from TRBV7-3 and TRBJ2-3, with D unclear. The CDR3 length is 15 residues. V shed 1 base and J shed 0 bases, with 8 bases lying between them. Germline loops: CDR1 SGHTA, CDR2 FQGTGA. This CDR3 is CASSLSGISTDTQYF. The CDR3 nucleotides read TGTGCCAGCAGCTTAAGCGGTATAAGCACAGATACGCAGTATTTT.

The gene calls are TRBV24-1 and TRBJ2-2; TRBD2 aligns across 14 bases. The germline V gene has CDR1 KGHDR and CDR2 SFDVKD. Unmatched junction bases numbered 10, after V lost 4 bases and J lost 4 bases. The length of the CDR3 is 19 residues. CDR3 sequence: CATSDPQGLAGVSTGELFF. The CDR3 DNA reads TGTGCCACCAGTGACCCACAGGGACTAGCGGGGGTATCCACCGGGGAGCTGTTTTTT.

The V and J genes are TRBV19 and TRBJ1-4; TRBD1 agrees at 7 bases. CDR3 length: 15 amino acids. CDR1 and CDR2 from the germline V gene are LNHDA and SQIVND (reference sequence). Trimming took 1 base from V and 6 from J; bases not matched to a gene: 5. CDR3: CASSIGGQPYEKLFF. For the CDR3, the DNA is TGTGCCAGTAGTATAGGGGGACAGCCTTATGAAAAACTGTTTTTT.

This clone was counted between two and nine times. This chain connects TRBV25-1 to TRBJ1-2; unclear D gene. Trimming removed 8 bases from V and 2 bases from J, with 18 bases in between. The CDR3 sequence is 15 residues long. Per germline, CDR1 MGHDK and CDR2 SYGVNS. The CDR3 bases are TGTGCCAGCGAGGGCCCGGGCCTCGGAAACTATGGCTACACCTTC. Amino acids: CASEGPGLGNYGYTF.

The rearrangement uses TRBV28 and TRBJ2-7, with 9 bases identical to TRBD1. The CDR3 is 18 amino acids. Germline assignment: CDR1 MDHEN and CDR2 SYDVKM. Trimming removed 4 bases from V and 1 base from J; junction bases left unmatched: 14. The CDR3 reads CASSWGLTGTGFSYEQYF. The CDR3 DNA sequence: TGTGCCAGCAGTTGGGGATTAACCGGGACAGGGTTTTCCTACGAGCAGTACTTC.

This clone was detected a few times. The CDR3 loop is CASSQDLRGNEKLFF. CDR3 DNA sequence: TGTGCCAGCAGCCAAGATCTCAGGGGAAATGAAAAACTGTTTTTT. The chain employs TRBV3-1 (or the pseudogene TRBV3-2) and TRBJ1-4, with D tentatively TRBD1 (6 bases). This CDR3 contains 15 residues. Germline V gives CDR1 LGHDT, CDR2 YNNKEL (reference sequence). Deletions cut 0 bases from V and 5 bases from J, with 10 bases between.

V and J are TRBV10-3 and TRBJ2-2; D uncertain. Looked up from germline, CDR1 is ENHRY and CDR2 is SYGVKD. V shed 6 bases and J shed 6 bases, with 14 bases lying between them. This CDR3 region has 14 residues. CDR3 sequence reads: CAIRPSQAPGELFF. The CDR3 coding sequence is TGTGCCATCAGACCTTCTCAGGCTCCCGGGGAGCTGTTTTTT.

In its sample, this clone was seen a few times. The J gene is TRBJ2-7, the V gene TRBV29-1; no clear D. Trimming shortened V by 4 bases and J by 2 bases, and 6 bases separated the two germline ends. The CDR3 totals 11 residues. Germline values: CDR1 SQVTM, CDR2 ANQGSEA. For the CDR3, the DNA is TGCAGCGTTGGCGACACCTACGAGCAGTACTTC. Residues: CSVGDTYEQYF.

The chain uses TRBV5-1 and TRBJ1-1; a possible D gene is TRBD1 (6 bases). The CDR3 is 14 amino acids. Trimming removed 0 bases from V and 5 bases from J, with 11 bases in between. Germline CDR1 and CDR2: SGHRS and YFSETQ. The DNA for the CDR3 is TGCGCCAGCAGCTTGGCCACAGGGCGGACTGAAGCTTTCTTT. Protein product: CASSLATGRTEAFF.